Shown below are 5 T cell receptor beta chains from a single sample sequenced in a study of T cells expressing NK-cell markers. Reprocessing the 5' RACE reads, TCRdb reports a single entry for every CDR3 protein and omits DNA. This sample's table reports approximately 170,000 distinct CDR3 sequences. Specimen: blood T cells: a sorted CD56 or NKG2C T cell subset, CD4+ or CD8+ T cells, or bulk PBMC T cells (not recorded which). The receptors come from a man between 18 and 69 years old in good health.

This chain's CDR3 is CAISDGTGIPTEAFF. This chain joins TRBV10-3 and TRBJ1-1; absent DNA, TCRdb's TRBD1 call cannot be checked. Germline V gives CDR1 ENHRY, CDR2 SYGVKD. The CDR3 runs to 15 residues.

The rearrangement links TRBV7-9 to TRBJ1-2. The CDR3 runs 15 residues. Germline CDR1 is SEHNR and CDR2 is FQNEAQ (reference sequence). The CDR3 sequence: CASSLTSLDAYGYTF. The whole variable domain, remainder taken from reference TRBV7-9 and TRBJ1-2, is DTGVSQNPRHKITKRGQNVTFRCDPISEHNRLYWYRQTLGQGPEFLTYFQNEAQLEKSRLLSDRFSAERPKGSFSTLEIQRTEQGDSAMYLCASSLTSLDAYGYTFGSGTRLTVV.

The chain has TRBV4-1 and TRBJ2-7; the D call of TRBD2 rests on TCRdb alone, since no DNA is present to check it. The germline V gene encodes CDR1 MGHRA and CDR2 YSYEKL. The CDR3 runs to 17 residues. The CDR3 region is CASSLVASGGGSYEQYF.

This chain uses TRBV2 with TRBJ1-4; TCRdb proposes TRBD1, but this gene call is untestable without DNA. CDR3 length: 15 residues. Germline loops: CDR1 SNHLY, CDR2 FYNNEI. This CDR3 is CASSPPRQGGEKLFF.

V usage is TRBV10-3 and J usage is TRBJ2-2; TCRdb's assignment of TRBD1 cannot be checked, as there is no DNA. Germline assignment: CDR1 ENHRY and CDR2 SYGVKD. The CDR3 consists of 14 residues. The CDR3 protein is CAISPRRGTGELFF.